The 18 T cell receptor beta chains below come from one sample, sequenced in a study of T cells in Graves' hyperthyroidism and ophthalmopathy. TCR beta CDR3 regions were amplified from RNA transcripts. The TCR CDR3 first-round RT-PCR relied on the HTBI primer set. TCRdb ran MiXCR on the multiplex PCR reads and lists one entry per CDR3 protein. The sample lists hundreds of thousands of distinct CDR3 sequences, around a sixth occurring once. The source material was blood. These receptors came from a woman aged 18-30 years with Graves' hyperthyroidism.

This clonotype has a count of ten or more. The V gene is TRBV2, the J gene TRBJ1-1; a weak D match, TRBD1 (6 bases). The V gene's germline CDR1 is SNHLY and CDR2 FYNNEI. This CDR3 comprises 13 residues. Trimming left V 11 bases short and J 1 base short, with 14 bases between. CDR3 sequence: CAGTGHSNTEAFF. The DNA for the CDR3 is TGTGCCGGTACGGGACACTCGAACACTGAAGCTTTCTTT.

This clonotype was counted at least ten times. The genes are TRBV2 and TRBJ2-1, with D maybe TRBD2 (6 bases). Trimming removed 5 bases at V and 0 bases at J, with 14 bases between. The CDR3 is made up of 16 amino acids. Germline V CDR1 and CDR2: SNHLY, FYNNEI. The CDR3 here is CASSRLGPNSYNEQFF. CDR3 DNA sequence: TGTGCCAGCAGTAGACTAGGGCCCAACTCCTACAATGAGCAGTTCTTC.

The chain employs TRBV6-1 and TRBJ1-2; 7 bases are shared with TRBD1. The CDR3 has 14 amino acids. The germline V gene has CDR1 MNHNS and CDR2 SASEGT. V gave up 6 bases and J gave up 5 bases; unmatched junction bases: 9. CDR3 sequence (DNA): TGTGCCAGCAGCCCAGGGGGGTCTCGATATGGCTACACCTTC. Its protein is CASSPGGSRYGYTF.

Details on this clonotype: One base away lies a much larger clone, so this may be a sequencing read error. The chain has TRBV12-3 or TRBV12-4 and TRBJ1-1; 7 nucleotides agree with TRBD1. CDR3 length: 15 amino acids. V dropped 4 bases and J dropped 3; count of bases not matched to a gene: 8. The CDR3 nucleotides read TGTGCCAGCAGTTACTCCGCAGGGGGGTACACTGAAGCTTTCTTT. This codes for CASSYSAGGYTEAFF.

This clonotype was detected many times. The chain joins TRBV7-3 to TRBJ2-7; 7 bases line up with TRBD1. The CDR3 loop spans 15 amino acids. J lost 0 bases, V lost 0 bases, and 2 bases had no gene match. The germline V gene has CDR1 SGHTA and CDR2 FQGTGA. The CDR3 sequence is CASSLTAGGSYEQYF. For the CDR3, the DNA is TGTGCCAGCAGCTTAACGGCAGGGGGCTCCTACGAGCAGTACTTC.

This clonotype was counted only a few times. The chain has TRBV10-3 and TRBJ2-6, with a weak D call TRBD2 (5 bases). The length of the CDR3 is 16 residues. Trimming removed 4 bases at V and 1 base at J, with 11 bases between. Looked up from germline, CDR1 is ENHRY and CDR2 is SYGVKD. CDR3 bases: TGTGCCATCAGTGTCTCCCGGAGGTCTGGGGCCAACGTCCTGACTTTC. Protein sequence: CAISVSRRSGANVLTF.

This clonotype was picked up many times. The chain combines TRBV6-1 with TRBJ2-1, with 12 bases lining up with TRBD2. This CDR3 spans 15 amino acids. With 6 bases clipped from V and 2 bases from J, the junction kept 2 bases outside the gene matches. Germline CDR1 MNHNS, CDR2 SASEGT. CDR3 residues: CASSRTSGAYNEQFF. The CDR3 DNA reads as TGTGCCAGCAGCCGGACTAGCGGGGCCTACAATGAGCAGTTCTTC.

Many counts were recorded for this clonotype. The chain couples TRBV7-2 to TRBJ2-7; 7 nucleotides line up with TRBD1. Germline CDR1 is SGHTA and CDR2 is FQGNSA. Trimming at V came to 7 bases and at J to 0 bases, leaving 6 bases not matched to a gene. The CDR3 has 14 residues. In nucleotides, the CDR3 is TGTGCCAGCAAGGCAGGGGGTAGCTCCTACGAGCAGTACTTC. The encoded protein is CASKAGGSSYEQYF. Drawing the rest from reference TRBV7-2 and TRBJ2-7, the complete variable domain is GAGVSQSPSNKVTEKGKDVELRCDPISGHTALYWYRQSLGQGLEFLIYFQGNSAPDKSGLPSDRFSAERTGGSVSTLTIQRTQQEDSAVYLCASKAGGSSYEQYFGPGTRLTVT.

This clonotype was observed many times. This chain uses TRBV2 with TRBJ1-1; D gene uncertain. V shed 8 bases and J shed 8 bases, with 12 bases lying between them. This CDR3 comprises 11 residues. Germline V gene lookup returns CDR1 SNHLY and CDR2 FYNNEI. In nucleotides, the CDR3 is TGTGCCAGCGGGATTACATTAGAAGCTTTCTTT. Translated, it gives CASGITLEAFF.

This chain uses TRBV9 with TRBJ1-1; TRBD1 matches at 11 bases. This CDR3 region has 15 residues. J was trimmed by 7 bases and V by 4 bases; bases with no gene match: 9. Germline values: CDR1 SGDLS, CDR2 YYNGEE. As DNA, the CDR3 is TGTGCCAGCAGCACGATCCTAGGGACAGGGGGTGAAGCTTTCTTT. It encodes CASSTILGTGGEAFF.

The chain carries TRBV20-1 and TRBJ2-1; 11 nucleotides line up with TRBD2. Germline V gene data show CDR1 as DFQATT and CDR2 as SNEGSKA (reference sequence). V dropped 5 bases and J dropped 2; count of bases not matched to a gene: 5. This CDR3 contains 15 residues. DNA of the CDR3: TGCAGTGCTTCACCGGGACTAGCGGCCTACAATGAGCAGTTCTTC. It specifies CSASPGLAAYNEQFF.

As regards this clonotype: It may be a read error: a sequence one base away is much more abundant. The V gene is TRBV7-3, the J gene TRBJ2-2; weak D call: TRBD1 (6 bases). The CDR3 length is 13 residues. Germline V gives CDR1 SGHTA, CDR2 FQGTGA. The V and J ends lost 8 bases and 5 bases respectively, with 12 bases between them. Written as DNA, the CDR3 is TGTGCCAGCGGCTCAACAGGGACCGGGGAGCTGTTTTTT. Its protein is CASGSTGTGELFF.

Only a few counts were recorded for this clonotype. The chain employs TRBV9 and TRBJ1-6; tentative D call: TRBD1 (5 bases). The CDR3 has 15 residues. Trimming stripped 0 bases from V and 7 bases from J, with 11 bases between. The germline CDR1 and CDR2 sequences are SGDLS and YYNGEE. Here the CDR3 reads CASSVATTANSPLHF. The CDR3 DNA reads as TGTGCCAGCAGCGTAGCTACGACAGCCAATTCACCCCTCCACTTT.

The rearrangement joins TRBV20-1 to TRBJ2-1; D gene uncertain. V was cut by 3 bases and J by 0 bases, with 6 bases left in between. CDR1 DFQATT and CDR2 SNEGSKA come from the germline V gene (reference sequence). The CDR3 runs to 13 residues. CDR3 in DNA: TGCAGTGCTAGGACCTCCTCCTACAATGAGCAGTTCTTC. Translation: CSARTSSYNEQFF.

In DNA, the CDR3 is TGTGCCAGCAGCTGGAGGCGTCCAGGGGTTAGTAGCGGGAGAAGCACCTACAATGAGCAGTTCTTC. It specifies CASSWRRPGVSSGRSTYNEQFF. The chain carries TRBV7-2 and TRBJ2-1, with 9 bases identical to TRBD2. Losses at the gene ends were 4 bases for V and 2 bases for J; bases not matched to a gene: 24. Germline V gene data show CDR1 as SGHTA and CDR2 as FQGNSA. The CDR3 runs 22 residues.

CDR3 residues: CASWRRGYTF. The CDR3 region has the DNA TGTGCCAGCTGGCGTCGGGGCTACACCTTC. The V call is TRBV6-1, the J call TRBJ1-2; no reliable D call. V dropped 8 bases and J dropped 8 bases, with 9 bases sitting between them. This CDR3 contains 10 residues. The germline V gene encodes CDR1 MNHNS and CDR2 SASEGT.

The rearrangement joins TRBV4-1 to TRBJ2-1, with D possibly matching TRBD2 (6 bases). This CDR3 is built from 17 residues. Germline V gene sequence: CDR1 MGHRA, CDR2 YSYEKL. Trimming removed 1 base from V and 4 bases from J, with 17 bases in between. This CDR3 is CASSQGPSAAGYNEQFF. CDR3 DNA: TGCGCCAGCAGCCAAGGTCCTAGCGCGGCGGGATACAATGAGCAGTTCTTC.

This clonotype was picked up a small number of times. This rearrangement joins TRBV5-6 to TRBJ1-2, with 8 positions matching TRBD1. The CDR3 loop spans 17 amino acids. V was clipped by 4 bases and J by 2 bases; unmatched bases: 13. Per the germline V gene, CDR1 is SGHDT and CDR2 is YYEEEE. CDR3 DNA: TGTGCCAGCAGCCGGAGGGGCGGGACAGGAAGCAACTATGGCTACACCTTC. Protein product: CASSRRGGTGSNYGYTF.